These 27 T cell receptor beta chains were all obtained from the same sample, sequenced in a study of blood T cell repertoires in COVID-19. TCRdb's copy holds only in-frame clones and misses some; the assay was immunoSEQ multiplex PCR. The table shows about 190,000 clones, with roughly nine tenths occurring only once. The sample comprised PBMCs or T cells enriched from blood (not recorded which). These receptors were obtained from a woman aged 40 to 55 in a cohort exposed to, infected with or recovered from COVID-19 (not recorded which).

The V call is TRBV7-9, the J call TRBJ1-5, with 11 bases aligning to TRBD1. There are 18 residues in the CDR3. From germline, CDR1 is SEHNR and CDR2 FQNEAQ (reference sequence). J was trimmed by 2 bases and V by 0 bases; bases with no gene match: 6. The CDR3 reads CASSLAFGTGGGNQPQHF. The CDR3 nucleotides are TGTGCCAGCAGCTTAGCTTTCGGGACAGGGGGAGGCAATCAGCCCCAGCATTTT.

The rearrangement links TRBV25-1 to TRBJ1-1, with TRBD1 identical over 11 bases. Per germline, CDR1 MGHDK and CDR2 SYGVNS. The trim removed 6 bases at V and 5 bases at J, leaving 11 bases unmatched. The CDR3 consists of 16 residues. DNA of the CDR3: TGTGCCAGCAGCGAACCGGGACAGGGGGTTTTTACTGAAGCTTTCTTT. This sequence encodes CASSEPGQGVFTEAFF.

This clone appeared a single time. Here the CDR3 reads CASTTGWTSGGASDEQFF. The CDR3 DNA sequence: TGTGCCAGTACCACCGGGTGGACTAGCGGGGGGGCCTCAGATGAGCAGTTCTTC. The rearrangement links TRBV19 to TRBJ2-1, with 15 positions matching TRBD2. With 7 bases clipped from V and 8 bases from J, the junction kept 15 bases outside the gene matches. The CDR3 length is 18 residues. The V gene's germline CDR1 is LNHDA and CDR2 SQIVND (reference sequence). The complete variable domain, with remaining parts taken from reference TRBV19 and TRBJ2-1, reads DGGITQSPKYLFRKEGQNVTLSCEQNLNHDAMYWYRQDPGQGLRLIYYSQIVNDFQKGDIAEGYSVSREKKESFPLTVTSAQKNPTAFYLCASTTGWTSGGASDEQFFGPGTRLTVL.

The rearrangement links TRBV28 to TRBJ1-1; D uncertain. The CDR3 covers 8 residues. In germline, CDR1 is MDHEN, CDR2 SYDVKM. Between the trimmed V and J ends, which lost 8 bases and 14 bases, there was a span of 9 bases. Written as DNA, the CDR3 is TGTGCCAGCGGAGAGCGCTTCTTT. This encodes CASGERFF.

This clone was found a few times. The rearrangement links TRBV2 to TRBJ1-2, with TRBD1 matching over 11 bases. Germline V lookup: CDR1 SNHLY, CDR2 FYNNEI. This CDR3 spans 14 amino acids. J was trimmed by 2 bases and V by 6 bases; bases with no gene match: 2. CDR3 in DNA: TGTGCCAGCAGGGACAGGGGGCTCAACTATGGCTACACCTTC. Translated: CASRDRGLNYGYTF.

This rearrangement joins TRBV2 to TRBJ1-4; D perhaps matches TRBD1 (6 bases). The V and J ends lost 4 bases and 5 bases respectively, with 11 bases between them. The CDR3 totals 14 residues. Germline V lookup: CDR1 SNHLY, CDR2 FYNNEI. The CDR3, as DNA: TGTGCCAGCAGTGTAGGGCAGGGGAATGAAAAACTGTTTTTT. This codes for CASSVGQGNEKLFF.

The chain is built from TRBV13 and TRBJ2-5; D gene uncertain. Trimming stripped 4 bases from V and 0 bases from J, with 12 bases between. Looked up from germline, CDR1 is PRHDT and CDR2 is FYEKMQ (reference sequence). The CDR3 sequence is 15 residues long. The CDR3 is CASSSPRQNQETQYF. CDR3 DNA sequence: TGTGCCAGCAGCTCCCCGCGGCAGAACCAAGAGACCCAGTACTTC.

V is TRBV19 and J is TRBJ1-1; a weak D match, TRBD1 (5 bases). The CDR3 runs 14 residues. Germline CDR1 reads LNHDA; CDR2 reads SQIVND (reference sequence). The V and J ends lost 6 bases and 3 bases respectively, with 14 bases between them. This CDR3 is CASSETGDYTEAFF. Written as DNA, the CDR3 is TGTGCCAGTAGCGAAACCGGGGACTACACTGAAGCTTTCTTT.

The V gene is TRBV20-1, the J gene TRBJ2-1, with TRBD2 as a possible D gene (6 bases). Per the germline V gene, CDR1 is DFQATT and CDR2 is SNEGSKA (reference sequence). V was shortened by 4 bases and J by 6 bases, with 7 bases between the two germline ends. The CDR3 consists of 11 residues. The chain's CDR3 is CSATTSNEQFF. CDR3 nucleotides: TGCAGTGCTACGACTAGCAATGAGCAGTTCTTC.

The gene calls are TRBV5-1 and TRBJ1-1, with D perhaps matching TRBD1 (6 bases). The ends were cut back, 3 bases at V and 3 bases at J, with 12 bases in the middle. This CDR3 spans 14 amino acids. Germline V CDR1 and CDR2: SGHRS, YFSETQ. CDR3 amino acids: CASSSGQTYTEAFF. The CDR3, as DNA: TGCGCCAGCAGCTCCGGACAGACGTACACTGAAGCTTTCTTT.

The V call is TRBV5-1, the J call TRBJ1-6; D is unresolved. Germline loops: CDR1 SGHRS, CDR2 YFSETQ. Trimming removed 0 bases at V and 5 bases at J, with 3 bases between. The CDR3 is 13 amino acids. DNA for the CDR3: TGCGCCAGCAGCTTGGCCAATAATTCACCCCTCCACTTT. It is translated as CASSLANNSPLHF.

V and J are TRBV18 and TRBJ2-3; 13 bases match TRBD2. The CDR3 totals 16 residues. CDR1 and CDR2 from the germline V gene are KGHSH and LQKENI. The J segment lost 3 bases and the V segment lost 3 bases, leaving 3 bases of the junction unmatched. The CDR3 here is CASSPGLAGVTDTQYF. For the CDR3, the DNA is TGTGCCAGCTCACCCGGACTAGCGGGGGTTACAGATACGCAGTATTTT. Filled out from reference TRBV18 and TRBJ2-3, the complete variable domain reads NAGVMQNPRHLVRRRGQEARLRCSPMKGHSHVYWYRQLPEEGLKFMVYLQKENIIDESGMPKERFSAEFPKEGPSILRIQQVVRGDSAAYFCASSPGLAGVTDTQYFGPGTRLTVL.

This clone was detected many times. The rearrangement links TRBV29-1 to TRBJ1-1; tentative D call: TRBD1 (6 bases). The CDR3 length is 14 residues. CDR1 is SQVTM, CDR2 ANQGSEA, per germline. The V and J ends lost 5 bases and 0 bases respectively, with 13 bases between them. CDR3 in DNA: TGCAGCGTTAAGTCCACAGGGATGAACACTGAAGCTTTCTTT. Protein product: CSVKSTGMNTEAFF.

The CDR3 bases are TGCAGCGTTGAGGGGCAGGGGGGTAATACGCAGTATTTT. Its translation: CSVEGQGGNTQYF. The gene calls are TRBV29-1 and TRBJ2-3; tentatively, D is TRBD1 (7 bases). The CDR3 is made up of 13 amino acids. Germline assignment: CDR1 SQVTM and CDR2 ANQGSEA. V gave up 3 bases and J gave up 7 bases, with 14 bases separating them.

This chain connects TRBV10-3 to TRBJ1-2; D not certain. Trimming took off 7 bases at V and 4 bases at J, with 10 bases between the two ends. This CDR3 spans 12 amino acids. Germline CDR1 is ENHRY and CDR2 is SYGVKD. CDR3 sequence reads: CAIMRGSYGYTF. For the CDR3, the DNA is TGTGCCATCATGCGCGGCAGCTATGGCTACACCTTC.

CDR3 coding DNA: TGTGCCAGCAGCGTATATCCCGGCGGGAATACTGAAGCTTTCTTT. Protein product: CASSVYPGGNTEAFF. The chain links TRBV9 to TRBJ1-1; no clear D. This CDR3 is 15 amino acids long. The germline gives CDR1 SGDLS, CDR2 YYNGEE. The V end lost 1 base, the J end lost 5 bases, and 15 bases lay between the germline ends.

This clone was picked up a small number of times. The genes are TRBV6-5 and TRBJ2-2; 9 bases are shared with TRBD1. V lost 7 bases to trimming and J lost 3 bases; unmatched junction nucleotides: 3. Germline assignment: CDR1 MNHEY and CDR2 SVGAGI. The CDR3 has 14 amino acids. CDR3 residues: CASKGTGYTGELFF. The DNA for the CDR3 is TGTGCCAGCAAAGGGACAGGGTACACCGGGGAGCTGTTTTTT.

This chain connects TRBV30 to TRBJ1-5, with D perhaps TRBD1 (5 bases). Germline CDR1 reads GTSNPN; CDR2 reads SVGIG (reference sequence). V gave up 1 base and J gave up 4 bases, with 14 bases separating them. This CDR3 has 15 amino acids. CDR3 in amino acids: CAWSAWSGRNQPQHF. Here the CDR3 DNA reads TGTGCCTGGAGTGCTTGGTCAGGGAGGAATCAGCCCCAGCATTTT.

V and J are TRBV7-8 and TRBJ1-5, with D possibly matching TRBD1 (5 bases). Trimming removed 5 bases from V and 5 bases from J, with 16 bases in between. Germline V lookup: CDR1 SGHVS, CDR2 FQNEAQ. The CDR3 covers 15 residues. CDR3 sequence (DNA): TGTGCCAGCAGCCCCCCAGGGAAAAGGGATCAGCCCCAGCATTTT. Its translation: CASSPPGKRDQPQHF.

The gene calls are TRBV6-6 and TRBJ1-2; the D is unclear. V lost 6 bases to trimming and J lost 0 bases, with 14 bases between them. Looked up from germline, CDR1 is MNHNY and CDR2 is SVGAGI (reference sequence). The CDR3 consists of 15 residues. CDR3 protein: CASRIQSHTNYGYTF. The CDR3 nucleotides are TGTGCCAGCAGGATTCAATCCCACACTAACTATGGCTACACCTTC.

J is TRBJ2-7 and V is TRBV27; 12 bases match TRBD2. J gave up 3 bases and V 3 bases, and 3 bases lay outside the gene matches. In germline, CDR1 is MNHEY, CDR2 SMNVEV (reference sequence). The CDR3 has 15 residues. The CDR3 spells CASSFSSGRVYEQYF. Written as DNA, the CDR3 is TGTGCCAGCAGTTTCTCTAGCGGGAGGGTCTACGAGCAGTACTTC.

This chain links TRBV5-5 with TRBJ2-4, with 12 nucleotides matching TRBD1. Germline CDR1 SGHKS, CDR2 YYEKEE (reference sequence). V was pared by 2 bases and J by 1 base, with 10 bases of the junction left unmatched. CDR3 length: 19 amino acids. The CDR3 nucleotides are TGTGCCAGCAGCTTAGGCCGGGACAGGGGGCGAGCGGCCAAAAACATTCAGTACTTC. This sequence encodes CASSLGRDRGRAAKNIQYF.

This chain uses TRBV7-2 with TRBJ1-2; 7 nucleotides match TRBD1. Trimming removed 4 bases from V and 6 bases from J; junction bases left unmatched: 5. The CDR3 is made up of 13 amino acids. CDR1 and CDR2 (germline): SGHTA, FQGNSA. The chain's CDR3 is CASSSTGWDGYTF. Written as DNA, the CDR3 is TGTGCCAGCAGCTCGACAGGGTGGGATGGCTACACCTTC.

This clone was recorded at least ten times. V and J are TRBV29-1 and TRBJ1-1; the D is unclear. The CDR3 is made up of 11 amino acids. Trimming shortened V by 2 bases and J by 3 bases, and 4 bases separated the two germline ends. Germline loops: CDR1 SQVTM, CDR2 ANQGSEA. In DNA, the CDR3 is TGCAGCGTTGAAACGGACACTGAAGCTTTCTTT. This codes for CSVETDTEAFF.

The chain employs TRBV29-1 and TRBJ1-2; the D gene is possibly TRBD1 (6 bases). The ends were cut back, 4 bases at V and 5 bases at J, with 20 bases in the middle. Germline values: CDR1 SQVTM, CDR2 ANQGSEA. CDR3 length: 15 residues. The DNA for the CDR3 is TGCAGCGTTGTATTGGGGGCGCAGGATAGTTATGGCTACACCTTC. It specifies CSVVLGAQDSYGYTF.

CDR3 region: CASSRGTINTEAFF. In DNA form, the CDR3 reads TGTGCCAGCAGCCGAGGGACAATCAACACTGAAGCTTTCTTT. The chain has TRBV3-1 (or the pseudogene TRBV3-2) and TRBJ1-1; possible D gene TRBD1, 6 bases. The CDR3 is 14 residues long. Germline loops: CDR1 LGHDT, CDR2 YNNKEL (reference sequence). V lost 4 bases and J 2 bases, leaving 11 bases between the germline ends.

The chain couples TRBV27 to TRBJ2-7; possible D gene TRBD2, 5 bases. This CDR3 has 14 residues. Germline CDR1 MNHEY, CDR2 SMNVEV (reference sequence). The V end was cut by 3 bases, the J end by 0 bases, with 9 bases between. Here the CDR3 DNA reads TGTGCCAGCAGTTTTGGAGGACCCTCCTACGAGCAGTACTTC. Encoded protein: CASSFGGPSYEQYF.